These 15 T cell receptor beta chains were all obtained from the same sample, sequenced in a study of OX40 agonist ivuxolimab in advanced cancers. This table comes from immunoSEQ multiplex PCR, and its TCRdb copy is limited to in-frame clones, with some not included. The repertoire includes more than 60,000 clones, roughly 91% of them detected once, and over 0.2% sits in the top ten. The source was CD4+ or CD8+ T cells sorted from blood, collected in a trial of the OX40 agonist ivuxolimab. The receptors were gathered from an adult with an advanced solid tumor such as melanoma, head and neck, liver or kidney cancer.

The chain links TRBV4-2 to TRBJ2-1, with D perhaps matching TRBD2 (6 bases). The CDR3 has 15 residues. Trimming stripped 0 bases from V and 6 bases from J, with 12 bases between. In germline, CDR1 is LGHNA, CDR2 YNFKEQ. The CDR3 sequence is CASSQDRAGINEQFF. CDR3 nucleotides: TGTGCCAGCAGCCAAGACCGGGCGGGAATCAATGAGCAGTTCTTC.

This chain uses TRBV4-2 with TRBJ1-2, with a possible D match to TRBD1 (6 bases). With 4 bases removed from V and 4 bases from J, the gap between germline ends came to 19 bases. The CDR3 length is 16 residues. Per the germline V gene, CDR1 is LGHNA and CDR2 is YNFKEQ. For the CDR3, the DNA is TGTGCCAGCAGCCCCCTCGATGCGACAGGTACCTATGGCTACACCTTC. Protein product: CASSPLDATGTYGYTF.

V gene TRBV14 combines with J gene TRBJ1-3; unclear D gene. From germline, CDR1 is SGHDN and CDR2 FVKESK. V lost 0 bases and J 1 base, leaving 7 bases between the germline ends. This CDR3 contains 15 residues. The CDR3 DNA follows: TGTGCCAGCAGCCAAGATATGGGGTCTGGAAACACCATATATTTT. It translates to CASSQDMGSGNTIYF.

This clone has only a few counts. The chain recombines TRBV19 with TRBJ2-2, with no clear D. CDR1 and CDR2 (germline): LNHDA, SQIVND (reference sequence). V was pared by 3 bases and J by 4 bases, with 6 bases between. There are 13 residues in the CDR3. In nucleotides, the CDR3 is TGTGCCAGTAGTATTCTAGTCACCGGGGAGCTGTTTTTT. Amino acid sequence: CASSILVTGELFF.

The chain recombines TRBV18 with TRBJ1-4; perhaps TRBD1 as D (5 bases). Germline lookup yields CDR1 KGHSH and CDR2 LQKENI. Trimming left V 3 bases short and J 1 base short, with 6 bases between. The CDR3 runs to 14 residues. The CDR3 DNA sequence: TGTGCCAGCTCACCGGGGGGAACTAATGAAAAACTGTTTTTT. It codes for CASSPGGTNEKLFF.

The V call is TRBV5-1, the J call TRBJ1-1; 8 nucleotides align to TRBD1. Germline V gene sequence: CDR1 SGHRS, CDR2 YFSETQ. Trimming at V came to 0 bases and at J to 8 bases, leaving 9 bases not matched to a gene. This CDR3 comprises 15 residues. CDR3 in DNA: TGCGCCAGCAGCTTGGCCCGGACAGGGTCCGGGGAAGCTTTCTTT. Translating it yields CASSLARTGSGEAFF. The complete variable domain, with remaining parts taken from reference TRBV5-1 and TRBJ1-1, reads KAGVTQTPRYLIKTRGQQVTLSCSPISGHRSVSWYQQTPGQGLQFLFEYFSETQRNKGNFPGRFSGRQFSNSRSEMNVSTLELGDSALYLCASSLARTGSGEAFFGQGTRLTVV.

The chain couples TRBV5-1 to TRBJ2-1; 13 bases are a match to TRBD2. The CDR3 extends over 16 amino acids. J lost 6 bases, V lost 4 bases, and 7 bases had no gene match. Germline values: CDR1 SGHRS, CDR2 YFSETQ. The CDR3 region has the DNA TGCGCCAGCAGCGATAGCGGACTAGCGGGAGTCAATGAGCAGTTCTTC. Amino acids: CASSDSGLAGVNEQFF.

V and J are TRBV7-2 and TRBJ2-4, with TRBD1 matching 9 bases. CDR1 and CDR2 (germline): SGHTA, FQGNSA. This CDR3 has 16 residues. The V segment lost 1 base and the J segment 7 bases; nucleotides outside the gene matches: 8. The CDR3 sequence is CASSLVLDRGSNIQYF. The CDR3 DNA follows: TGTGCCAGCAGCTTAGTATTGGACAGGGGATCCAACATTCAGTACTTC. The full variable domain, completed using reference TRBV7-2 and TRBJ2-4, is GAGVSQSPSNKVTEKGKDVELRCDPISGHTALYWYRQSLGQGLEFLIYFQGNSAPDKSGLPSDRFSAERTGGSVSTLTIQRTQQEDSAVYLCASSLVLDRGSNIQYFGAGTRLSVL.

V usage is TRBV4-1 and J usage is TRBJ2-7, with D tentatively TRBD1 (7 bases). The V end was cut by 4 bases, the J end by 1 base, with 17 bases between. The CDR3 totals 16 residues. From germline, CDR1 is MGHRA and CDR2 YSYEKL. This chain's CDR3 is CASSLRGQLDSYEQYF. As DNA, the CDR3 is TGCGCCAGCAGCCTGCGGGGACAGCTGGATTCCTACGAGCAGTACTTC.

The rearrangement links TRBV2 to TRBJ1-5; 10 nucleotides line up with TRBD1. The CDR3 runs to 15 residues. Trimming took 6 bases from V and 0 from J; bases not matched to a gene: 2. The V gene's germline CDR1 is SNHLY and CDR2 FYNNEI. Here the CDR3 reads CASRGQGTSNQPQHF. The CDR3 DNA sequence: TGTGCCAGCAGGGGACAGGGGACTAGCAATCAGCCCCAGCATTTT.

This chain joins TRBV5-4 and TRBJ2-7, with D possibly matching TRBD1 (5 bases). The CDR3 is 15 amino acids. Trimming cost V 3 bases and J 3 bases, with 16 bases left between them. Germline loops: CDR1 SGHNT, CDR2 YYREEE (reference sequence). CDR3 loop: CASSSKGPGNYEQYF. The DNA for the CDR3 is TGTGCCAGCAGCTCCAAGGGGCCAGGCAACTACGAGCAGTACTTC.

This clone was observed once. The chain combines TRBV13 with TRBJ1-1; 7 bases align to TRBD1. Germline loops: CDR1 PRHDT, CDR2 FYEKMQ (reference sequence). CDR3 size: 14 residues. The ends lost 1 base at V and 9 bases at J; junction bases unmatched: 8. The CDR3 DNA sequence: TGTGCCAGCAGCTTAGCAGGGGGGACCCTAAAAGCTTTCTTT. Translated: CASSLAGGTLKAFF.

This clone was observed once. The chain is built from TRBV10-3 and TRBJ2-1; 7 nucleotides agree with TRBD2. The CDR3 is made up of 13 amino acids. Germline V CDR1 and CDR2: ENHRY, SYGVKD. CDR3 in amino acids: CASVPAGMDEQFF. The CDR3 DNA follows: TGTGCTTCCGTACCAGCGGGAATGGATGAGCAGTTCTTC.

The V call is TRBV19, the J call TRBJ2-1; tentatively, D is TRBD2 (6 bases). The CDR3 is 17 residues long. Trimming pared 4 bases from V and 2 bases from J, leaving 18 bases between. Germline loops: CDR1 LNHDA, CDR2 SQIVND (reference sequence). This chain's CDR3 is CASSRSGTSVTYNEQFF. CDR3 bases: TGTGCCAGTAGTAGATCCGGGACTTCCGTAACCTACAATGAGCAGTTCTTC. Combining the CDR3 with reference TRBV19 and TRBJ2-1 gives the whole variable domain DGGITQSPKYLFRKEGQNVTLSCEQNLNHDAMYWYRQDPGQGLRLIYYSQIVNDFQKGDIAEGYSVSREKKESFPLTVTSAQKNPTAFYLCASSRSGTSVTYNEQFFGPGTRLTVL.

V gene TRBV25-1 combines with J gene TRBJ2-7; 9 nucleotides align to TRBD1. Germline V CDR1 and CDR2: MGHDK, SYGVNS. This CDR3 has 14 amino acids. J was trimmed by 6 bases and V by 6 bases; bases with no gene match: 9. The CDR3 coding sequence is TGTGCCAGCAGGGGGACAGGGTCCGTTGCCGAGCAGTACTTC. As protein: CASRGTGSVAEQYF.